This T cell receptor beta chain was sequenced for a study of blood T cells in healthy people across ages. Each donor was a healthy Caucasian individual from Russia, aged roughly 6 to 95. With a J-beta primer mix and a sample-barcoded 5' primer, a second PCR ran about 7 to 11 cycles. One entry per CDR3 protein results from TCRdb running MiXCR on the 5' RACE reads. Of about 580,000 distinct CDR3 sequences in the sample, about 45% were seen once. This TCR derives from an elderly man in good health. The sample consisted of blood.

The DNA for the CDR3 is TGTGCCAGCAGTCGAACCGAGACAGGGTCTTACGAGCAGTTCTTC. Translating it yields CASSRTETGSYEQFF. The chain carries TRBV6-5 and TRBJ2-1; 7 positions agree with TRBD1. Germline assignment: CDR1 MNHEY and CDR2 SVGAGI. Germline trimming cut 5 bases from V and 10 bases from J; bases unmatched to any gene: 14. The CDR3 is made up of 15 amino acids.